What follows are 8 T cell receptor beta chains derived from one specimen sequenced in a study of cytomegalovirus exposure and HLA in healthy donors. The primer mix had 60 Vbeta and 13 Jbeta primers. Method: immunoSEQ multiplex PCR; TCRdb's copy keeps in-frame clones and lacks some. The sample records about 160,000 clones, approximately 80% being singletons. Input material: PBMCs. Receptors originate from a man aged 18 to 29 in good health and CMV-seropositive.

This clone has only one observation. This chain uses TRBV5-6 with TRBJ2-1; 11 bases agree with TRBD1. After removal of 4 bases from V and 9 bases from J, the junction contained 12 bases not matched to a gene. The CDR3 consists of 16 residues. Germline V lookup: CDR1 SGHDT, CDR2 YYEEEE. The CDR3 DNA reads TGTGCCAGCAGCCCAAAGCCCGGACAGGGGGCGGGTGAGCAGTTCTTC. This translates into CASSPKPGQGAGEQFF.

This chain connects TRBV2 to TRBJ2-7, with D perhaps TRBD2 (5 bases). Deletions cut 3 bases from V and 0 bases from J, with 9 bases between. The CDR3 is made up of 14 amino acids. The V gene's germline CDR1 is SNHLY and CDR2 FYNNEI. CDR3 bases: TGTGCCAGCAGTGAGTCGGGGAGCTCCTACGAGCAGTACTTC. Its protein is CASSESGSSYEQYF.

As for this clone: Additional DNA sequences in this sample encode the identical CDR3. The V and J genes are TRBV2 and TRBJ2-7, with D uncertain. CDR3 size: 14 residues. The ends were cut back, 3 bases at V and 0 bases at J, with 9 bases in the middle. Germline assignment: CDR1 SNHLY and CDR2 FYNNEI. CDR3 loop: CASSEQASSYEQYF. The DNA of the CDR3 is TGTGCCAGCAGTGAGCAGGCGAGCTCCTACGAGCAGTACTTC.

The chain is built from TRBV9 and TRBJ2-2; 9 bases fit TRBD1. V shed 4 bases and J 4 bases; nucleotides not matched to a gene: 5. Per germline, CDR1 SGDLS and CDR2 YYNGEE. The CDR3 sequence is 15 residues long. This CDR3 reads CASSIGTGPTGELFF. CDR3 coding DNA: TGTGCCAGCAGCATCGGGACAGGGCCCACCGGGGAGCTGTTTTTT. Using reference TRBV9 and TRBJ2-2 for the parts outside the CDR3, the full variable domain is DSGVTQTPKHLITATGQRVTLRCSPRSGDLSVYWYQQSLDQGLQFLIQYYNGEERAKGNILERFSAQQFPDLHSELNLSSLELGDSALYFCASSIGTGPTGELFFGEGSRLTVL.

This chain links TRBV20-1 with TRBJ2-7, with 7 bases fitting TRBD2. The CDR3 is made up of 11 amino acids. V trimming: 6 bases; J trimming: 2 bases; junction bases outside the gene matches: 1. CDR1 is DFQATT, CDR2 SNEGSKA, per germline (reference sequence). The DNA of the CDR3 is TGCAGTGCCAGCGGGGCCTACGAGCAGTACTTC. Encoded protein: CSASGAYEQYF.

This clone has just a few counts. The chain links TRBV2 to TRBJ1-1; D is perhaps TRBD1 (6 bases). Per the germline V gene, CDR1 is SNHLY and CDR2 is FYNNEI. This CDR3 spans 17 amino acids. Trimming took 6 bases from V and 1 from J, leaving 21 bases between them. The CDR3: CASSTREGVPWNTEAFF. As DNA, the CDR3 is TGTGCCAGCAGCACCCGGGAGGGGGTCCCCTGGAACACTGAAGCTTTCTTT.

With respect to this clone: Other DNA sequences of this sample code for an identical CDR3. The genes are TRBV7-2 and TRBJ2-7; 11 bases agree with TRBD1. Germline trimming cut 6 bases from V and 3 bases from J; bases unmatched to any gene: 4. The CDR3 has 14 residues. Germline CDR1 and CDR2: SGHTA and FQGNSA. CDR3 DNA sequence: TGTGCCAGCAGTCCCGGGACAGGGGGCTACGAGCAGTACTTC. It codes for CASSPGTGGYEQYF.

The chain combines TRBV10-1 with TRBJ2-5, with 7 nucleotides matching TRBD1. The closer fit of TRBJ2-7 to the DNA end suggests the J call may be wrong. The germline V gene has CDR1 WNHNN and CDR2 SYGVQD (reference sequence). This CDR3 region has 13 residues. CDR3 protein: CASSLTGSYEQYF. The CDR3 DNA sequence: TGCGCCAGCAGCCTGACAGGGTCCTACGAGCAGTACTTC.